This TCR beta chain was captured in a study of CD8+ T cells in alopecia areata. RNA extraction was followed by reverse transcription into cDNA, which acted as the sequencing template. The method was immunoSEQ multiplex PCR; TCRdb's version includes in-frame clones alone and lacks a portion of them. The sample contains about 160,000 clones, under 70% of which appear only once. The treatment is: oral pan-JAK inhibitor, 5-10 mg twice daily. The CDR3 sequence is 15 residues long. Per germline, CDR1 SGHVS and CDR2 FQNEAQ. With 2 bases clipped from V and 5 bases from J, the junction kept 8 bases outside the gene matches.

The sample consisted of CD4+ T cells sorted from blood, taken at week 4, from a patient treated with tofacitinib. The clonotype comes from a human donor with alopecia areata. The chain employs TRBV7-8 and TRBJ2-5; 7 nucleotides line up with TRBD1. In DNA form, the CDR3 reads TGTGCCAGCAGCTTATTTGTAGGGGGCATCGAGACCCAGTACTTC. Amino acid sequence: CASSLFVGGIETQYF.